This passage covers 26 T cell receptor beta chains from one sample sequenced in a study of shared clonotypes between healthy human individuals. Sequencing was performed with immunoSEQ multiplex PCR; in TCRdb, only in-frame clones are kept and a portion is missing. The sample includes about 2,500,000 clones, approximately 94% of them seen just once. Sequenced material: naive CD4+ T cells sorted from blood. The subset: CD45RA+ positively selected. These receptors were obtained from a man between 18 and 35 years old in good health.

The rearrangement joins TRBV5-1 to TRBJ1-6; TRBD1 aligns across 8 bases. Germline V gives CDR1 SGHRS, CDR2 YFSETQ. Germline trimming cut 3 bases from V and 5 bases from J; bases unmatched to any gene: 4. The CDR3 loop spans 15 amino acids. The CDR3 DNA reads TGCGCCAGCAGCTGGGTGGACAGGGATAATTCACCCCTCCACTTT. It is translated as CASSWVDRDNSPLHF.

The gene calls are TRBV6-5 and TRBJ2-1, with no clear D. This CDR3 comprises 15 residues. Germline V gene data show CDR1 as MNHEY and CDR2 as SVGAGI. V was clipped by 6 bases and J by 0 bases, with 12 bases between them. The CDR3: CASRRRADSYNEQFF. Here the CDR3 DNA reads TGTGCCAGCAGGCGTCGGGCAGACTCCTACAATGAGCAGTTCTTC.

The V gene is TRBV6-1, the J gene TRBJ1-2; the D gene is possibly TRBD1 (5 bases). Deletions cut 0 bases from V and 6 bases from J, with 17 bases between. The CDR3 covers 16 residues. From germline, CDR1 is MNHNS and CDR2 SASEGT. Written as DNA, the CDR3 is TGTGCCAGCAGTGAAGCGACGACGGGCATGGGGGATGGCTACACCTTC. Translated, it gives CASSEATTGMGDGYTF.

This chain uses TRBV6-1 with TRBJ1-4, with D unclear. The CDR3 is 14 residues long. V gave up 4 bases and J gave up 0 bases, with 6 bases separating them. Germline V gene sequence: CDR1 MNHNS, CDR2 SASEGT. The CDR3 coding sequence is TGTGCCAGCAGTGGGTTCTCAACTAATGAAAAACTGTTTTTT. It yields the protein CASSGFSTNEKLFF.

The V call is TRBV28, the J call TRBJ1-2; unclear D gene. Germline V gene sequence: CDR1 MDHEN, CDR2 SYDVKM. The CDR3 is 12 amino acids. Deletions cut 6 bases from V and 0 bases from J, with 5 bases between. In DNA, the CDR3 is TGTGCCAGCAGATCTGCTAACTATGGCTACACCTTC. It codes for CASRSANYGYTF.

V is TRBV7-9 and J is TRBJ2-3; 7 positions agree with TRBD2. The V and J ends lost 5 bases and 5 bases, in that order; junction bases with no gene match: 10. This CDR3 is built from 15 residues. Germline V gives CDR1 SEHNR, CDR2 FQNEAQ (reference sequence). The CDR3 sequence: CASSLGIGRIDTQYF. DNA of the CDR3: TGTGCCAGCAGCCTCGGGATCGGGAGGATAGATACGCAGTATTTT.

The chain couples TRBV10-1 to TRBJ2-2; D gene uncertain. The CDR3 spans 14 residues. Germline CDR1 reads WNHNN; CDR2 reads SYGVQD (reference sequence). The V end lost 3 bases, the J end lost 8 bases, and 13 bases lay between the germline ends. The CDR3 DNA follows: TGCGCCAGCAGTGAAAATGTAATAAGTGGGGAGCTGTTTTTT. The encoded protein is CASSENVISGELFF.

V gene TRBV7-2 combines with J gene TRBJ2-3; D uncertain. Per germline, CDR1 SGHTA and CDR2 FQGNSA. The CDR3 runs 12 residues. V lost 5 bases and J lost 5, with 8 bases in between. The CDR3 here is CASSPLQDTQYF. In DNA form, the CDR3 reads TGTGCCAGCAGCCCCCTGCAAGATACGCAGTATTTT.

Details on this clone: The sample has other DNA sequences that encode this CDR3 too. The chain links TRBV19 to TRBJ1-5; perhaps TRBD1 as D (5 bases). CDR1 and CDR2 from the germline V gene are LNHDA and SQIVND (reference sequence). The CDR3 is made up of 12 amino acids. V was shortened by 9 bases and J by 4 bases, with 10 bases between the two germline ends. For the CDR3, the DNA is TGTGCCAGCCAGCAGGGTAATCAGCCCCAGCATTTT. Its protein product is CASQQGNQPQHF.

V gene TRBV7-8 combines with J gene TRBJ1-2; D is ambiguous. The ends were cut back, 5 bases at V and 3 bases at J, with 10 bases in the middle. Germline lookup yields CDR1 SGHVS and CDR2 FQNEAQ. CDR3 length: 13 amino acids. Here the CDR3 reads CASSPERDYGYTF. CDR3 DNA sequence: TGTGCCAGCAGCCCAGAGCGGGACTATGGCTACACCTTC.

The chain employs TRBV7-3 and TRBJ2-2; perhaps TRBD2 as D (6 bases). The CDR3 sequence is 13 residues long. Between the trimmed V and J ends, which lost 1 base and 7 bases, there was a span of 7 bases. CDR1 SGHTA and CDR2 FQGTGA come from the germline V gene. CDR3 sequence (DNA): TGTGCCAGCAGCTTAAGGCGGGACGGGGAGCTGTTTTTT. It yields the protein CASSLRRDGELFF.

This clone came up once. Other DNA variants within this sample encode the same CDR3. Here the CDR3 reads CASSPTGGRQPQHF. CDR3 DNA sequence: TGTGCCAGCAGTCCAACAGGGGGCCGTCAGCCCCAGCATTTT. The chain links TRBV27 to TRBJ1-5; TRBD1 agrees at 9 bases. The CDR3 is 14 residues long. With V trimmed by 5 bases and J by 6 bases, 5 bases remained unmatched. Germline CDR1 MNHEY, CDR2 SMNVEV (reference sequence).

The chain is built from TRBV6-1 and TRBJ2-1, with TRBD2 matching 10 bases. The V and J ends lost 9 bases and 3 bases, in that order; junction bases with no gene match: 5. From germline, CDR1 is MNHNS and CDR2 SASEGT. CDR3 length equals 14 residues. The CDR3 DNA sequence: TGTGCCAGTGCGCTAGCGGGGGTCTACAATGAGCAGTTCTTC. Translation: CASALAGVYNEQFF.

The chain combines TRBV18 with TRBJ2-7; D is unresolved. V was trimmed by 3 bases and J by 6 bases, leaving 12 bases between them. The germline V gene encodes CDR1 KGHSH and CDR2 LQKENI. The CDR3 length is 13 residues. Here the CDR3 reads CASSPIQPSEQYF. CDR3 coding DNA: TGTGCCAGCTCACCGATACAGCCGAGCGAGCAGTACTTC. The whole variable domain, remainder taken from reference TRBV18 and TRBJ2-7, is NAGVMQNPRHLVRRRGQEARLRCSPMKGHSHVYWYRQLPEEGLKFMVYLQKENIIDESGMPKERFSAEFPKEGPSILRIQQVVRGDSAAYFCASSPIQPSEQYFGPGTRLTVT.

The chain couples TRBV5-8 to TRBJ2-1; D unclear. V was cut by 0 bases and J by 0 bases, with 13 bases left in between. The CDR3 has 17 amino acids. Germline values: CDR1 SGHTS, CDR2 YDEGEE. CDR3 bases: TGTGCCAGCAGCTTGGCGTTGTCTCTGAGCTCCTACAATGAGCAGTTCTTC. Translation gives CASSLALSLSSYNEQFF.

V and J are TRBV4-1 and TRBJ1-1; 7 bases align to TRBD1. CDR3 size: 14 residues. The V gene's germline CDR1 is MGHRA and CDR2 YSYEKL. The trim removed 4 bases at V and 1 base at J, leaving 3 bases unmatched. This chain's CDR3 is CASSRTGSNTEAFF. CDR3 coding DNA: TGCGCCAGCAGCCGGACAGGATCGAACACTGAAGCTTTCTTT.

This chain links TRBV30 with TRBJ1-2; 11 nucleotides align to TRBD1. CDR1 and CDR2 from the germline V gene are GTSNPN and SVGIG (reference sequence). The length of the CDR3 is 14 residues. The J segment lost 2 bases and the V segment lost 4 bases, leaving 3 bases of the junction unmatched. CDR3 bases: TGTGCCTGGACAGGGACAGGGGGGAACTATGGCTACACCTTC. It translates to CAWTGTGGNYGYTF.

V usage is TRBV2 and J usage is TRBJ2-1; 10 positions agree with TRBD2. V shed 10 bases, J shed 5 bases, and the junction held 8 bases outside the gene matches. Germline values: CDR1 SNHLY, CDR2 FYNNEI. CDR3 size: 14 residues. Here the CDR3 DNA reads TGTGCCATCGGCGGGCTAGCGGGGGACAATGAGCAGTTCTTC. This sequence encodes CAIGGLAGDNEQFF. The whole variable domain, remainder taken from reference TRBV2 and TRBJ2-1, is EPEVTQTPSHQVTQMGQEVILRCVPISNHLYFYWYRQILGQKVEFLVSFYNNEISEKSEIFDDQFSVERPDGSNFTLKIRSTKLEDSAMYFCAIGGLAGDNEQFFGPGTRLTVL.

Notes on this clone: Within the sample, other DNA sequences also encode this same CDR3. CDR3 in amino acids: CASSEVTVLNYGYTF. The DNA of the CDR3 is TGTGCCAGCAGTGAAGTCACAGTTCTTAACTATGGCTACACCTTC. The genes are TRBV6-1 and TRBJ1-2; D remains unclear. Germline CDR1 and CDR2: MNHNS and SASEGT. V lost 1 base and J 1 base, leaving 10 bases between the germline ends. The CDR3 sequence is 15 residues long.

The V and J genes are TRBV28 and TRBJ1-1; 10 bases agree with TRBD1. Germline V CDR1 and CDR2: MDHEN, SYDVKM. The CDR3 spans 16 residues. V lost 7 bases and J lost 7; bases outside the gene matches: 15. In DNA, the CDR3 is TGTGCCAGCAAGGATGCCGGGACAGGGGTTTTTGGTGAAGCTTTCTTT. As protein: CASKDAGTGVFGEAFF.

As DNA, the CDR3 is TGCGCCAGCAGCTTGGTCTTGGGGCCGGGAAACACCATATATTTT. Its protein is CASSLVLGPGNTIYF. The chain couples TRBV5-1 to TRBJ1-3; the D gene is possibly TRBD1 (5 bases). This CDR3 has 15 residues. Germline V gene lookup returns CDR1 SGHRS and CDR2 YFSETQ. Trimming pared 0 bases from V and 4 bases from J, leaving 11 bases between.

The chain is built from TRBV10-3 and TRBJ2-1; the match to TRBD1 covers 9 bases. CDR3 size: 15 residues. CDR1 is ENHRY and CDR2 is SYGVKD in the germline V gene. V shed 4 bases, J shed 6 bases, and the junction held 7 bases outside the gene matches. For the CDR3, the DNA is TGTGCCATCAGTGGAAGGGACAGGGAAACCAATGAGCAGTTCTTC. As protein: CAISGRDRETNEQFF.

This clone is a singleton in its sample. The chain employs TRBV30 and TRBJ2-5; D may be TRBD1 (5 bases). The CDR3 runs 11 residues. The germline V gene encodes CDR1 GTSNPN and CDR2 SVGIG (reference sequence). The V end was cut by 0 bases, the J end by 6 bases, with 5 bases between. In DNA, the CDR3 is TGTGCCTGGAGTGTGGGGCAGACCCAGTACTTC. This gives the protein CAWSVGQTQYF. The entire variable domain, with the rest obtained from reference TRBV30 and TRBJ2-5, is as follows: SQTIHQWPATLVQPVGSPLSLECTVEGTSNPNLYWYRQAAGRGLQLLFYSVGIGQISSEVPQNLSASRPQDRQFILSSKKLLLSDSGFYLCAWSVGQTQYFGPGTRLLVL.

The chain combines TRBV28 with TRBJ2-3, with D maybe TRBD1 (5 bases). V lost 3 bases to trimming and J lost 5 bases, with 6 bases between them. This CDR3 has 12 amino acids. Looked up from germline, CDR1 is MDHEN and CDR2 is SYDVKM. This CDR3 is CASSFRVDTQYF. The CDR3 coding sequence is TGTGCCAGCAGTTTCAGGGTAGATACGCAGTATTTT.

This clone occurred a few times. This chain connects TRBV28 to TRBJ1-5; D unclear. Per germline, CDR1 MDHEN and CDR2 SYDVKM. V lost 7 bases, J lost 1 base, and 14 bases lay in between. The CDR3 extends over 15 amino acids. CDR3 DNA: TGTGCCAGCATTCCGGGAGGCGGGAGCAATCAGCCCCAGCATTTT. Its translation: CASIPGGGSNQPQHF.

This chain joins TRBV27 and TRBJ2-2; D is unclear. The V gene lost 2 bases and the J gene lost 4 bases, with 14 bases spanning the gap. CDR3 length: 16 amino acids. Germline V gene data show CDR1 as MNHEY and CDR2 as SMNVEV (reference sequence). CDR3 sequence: CASSLLAARSTGELFF. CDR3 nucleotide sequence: TGTGCCAGCAGTTTACTGGCCGCCAGGAGCACCGGGGAGCTGTTTTTT.